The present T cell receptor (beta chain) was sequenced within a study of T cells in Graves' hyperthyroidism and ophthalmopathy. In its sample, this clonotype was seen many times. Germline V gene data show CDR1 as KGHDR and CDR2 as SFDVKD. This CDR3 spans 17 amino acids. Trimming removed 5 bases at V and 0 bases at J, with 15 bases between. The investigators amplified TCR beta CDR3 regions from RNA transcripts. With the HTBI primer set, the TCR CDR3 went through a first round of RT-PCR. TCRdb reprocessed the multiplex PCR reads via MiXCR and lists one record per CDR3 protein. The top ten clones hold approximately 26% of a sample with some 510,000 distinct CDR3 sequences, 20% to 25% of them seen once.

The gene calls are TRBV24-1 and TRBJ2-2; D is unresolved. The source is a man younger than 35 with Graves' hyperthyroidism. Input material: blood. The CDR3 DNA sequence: TGTGCCACCAGTGCCTGGGGTGGCAGTACGAACACCGGGGAGCTGTTTTTT. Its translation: CATSAWGGSTNTGELFF.